This paragraph covers one T cell receptor (beta chain) sequence. The target antigen is unknown. This sample is part of a study of cytomegalovirus exposure and HLA in healthy donors. About the research overall: A later analysis reported the 100 to 150 validation repertoires used the same platform as the 666 first-cohort repertoires.

TCRdb's table, derived via immunoSEQ multiplex PCR, lists solely in-frame clones and lacks some. Of roughly 150,000 clones listed, around 86% are singletons. J lost 5 bases, V lost 4 bases, and 11 bases had no gene match. Germline V lookup: CDR1 SGDLS, CDR2 YYNGEE. The CDR3 totals 17 residues. Study conclusions and caveats: Testing in vitro showed a few CMV-associated chains specific for CMV antigens. According to reports, the classifier identified cytomegalovirus status with high specificity and sensitivity. Subsequent analysis showed first-cohort TCR clusters tending to co-occur in 120 validation repertoires.

This clonotype was sampled from a man younger than 30 in good health and CMV-seropositive. The specimen was PBMCs. The genes are TRBV9 and TRBJ1-4, with 10 bases lining up with TRBD1. CDR3 residues: CASSPRTGGYENEKLFF. The CDR3 DNA reads as TGTGCCAGCAGCCCAAGGACAGGGGGTTACGAGAATGAAAAACTGTTTTTT. The full variable domain, rest sourced from reference TRBV9 and TRBJ1-4, is DSGVTQTPKHLITATGQRVTLRCSPRSGDLSVYWYQQSLDQGLQFLIQYYNGEERAKGNILERFSAQQFPDLHSELNLSSLELGDSALYFCASSPRTGGYENEKLFFGSGTQLSVL.